This TCR beta chain was captured in a study of blood T cells in healthy people across ages. This clonotype appeared many times. As yet, its antigen is unknown. Germline V lookup: CDR1 GTSNPN, CDR2 SVGIG (reference sequence). Trimming removed 0 bases from V and 5 bases from J, with 6 bases in between. The length of the CDR3 is 12 residues. Combining a sample-barcoded 5' primer with a J-beta primer mix, a second PCR ran for about 6 to 11 cycles. Every cDNA was tagged by a template-switch adaptor with 12 random nucleotides. TCRdb re-derived calls from the 5' RACE reads in MiXCR, one entry per CDR3 protein. Seen here are around 670,000 distinct CDR3 sequences, approximately 30% observed once, and the top ten hold 15% to 19%. Study observations and caveats: The unsorted PBMCs prevented any conclusive comparison of naive versus antigen-experienced cells. Relative to aged donors, long-lived donors carried more naive CD4+ cells and displayed higher diversity. Those diversity estimates obtained from one million T cells were thought to be underestimates.

This chain joins TRBV30 and TRBJ2-3; D is possibly TRBD2 (5 bases). This sequence originates from a woman older than 75 in good health. The sequenced material came from blood. The CDR3 nucleotides read TGTGCCTGGAGTGTACGGGGAGATACGCAGTATTTT. It specifies CAWSVRGDTQYF.